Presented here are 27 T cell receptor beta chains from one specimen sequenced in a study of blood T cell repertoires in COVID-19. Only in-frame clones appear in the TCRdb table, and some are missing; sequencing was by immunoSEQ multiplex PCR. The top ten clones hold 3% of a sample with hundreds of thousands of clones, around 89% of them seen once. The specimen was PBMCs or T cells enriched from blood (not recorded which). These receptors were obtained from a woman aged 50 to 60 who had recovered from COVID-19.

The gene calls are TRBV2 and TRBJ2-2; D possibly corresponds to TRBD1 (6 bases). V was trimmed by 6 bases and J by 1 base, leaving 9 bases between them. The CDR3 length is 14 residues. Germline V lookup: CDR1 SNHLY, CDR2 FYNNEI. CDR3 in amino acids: CASRETGNTGELFF. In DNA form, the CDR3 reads TGTGCCAGCAGGGAGACAGGGAACACCGGGGAGCTGTTTTTT.

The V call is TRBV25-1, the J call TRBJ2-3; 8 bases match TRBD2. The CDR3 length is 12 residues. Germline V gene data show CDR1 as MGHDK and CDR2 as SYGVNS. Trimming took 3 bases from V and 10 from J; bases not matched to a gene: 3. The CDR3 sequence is CASSEGSGAQYF. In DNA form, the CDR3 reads TGTGCCAGCAGTGAGGGTAGCGGGGCGCAGTATTTT.

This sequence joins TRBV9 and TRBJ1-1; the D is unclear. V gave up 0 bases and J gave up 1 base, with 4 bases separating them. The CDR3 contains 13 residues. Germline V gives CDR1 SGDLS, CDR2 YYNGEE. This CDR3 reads CASSVDKNTEAFF. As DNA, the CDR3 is TGTGCCAGCAGCGTAGACAAGAACACTGAAGCTTTCTTT.

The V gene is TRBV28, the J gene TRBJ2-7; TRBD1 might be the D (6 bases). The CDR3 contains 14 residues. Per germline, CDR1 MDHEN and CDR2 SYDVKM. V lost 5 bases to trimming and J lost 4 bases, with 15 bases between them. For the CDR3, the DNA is TGTGCCAGCAGTCTCCGGCAGGGGAATTACGAGCAGTACTTC. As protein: CASSLRQGNYEQYF.

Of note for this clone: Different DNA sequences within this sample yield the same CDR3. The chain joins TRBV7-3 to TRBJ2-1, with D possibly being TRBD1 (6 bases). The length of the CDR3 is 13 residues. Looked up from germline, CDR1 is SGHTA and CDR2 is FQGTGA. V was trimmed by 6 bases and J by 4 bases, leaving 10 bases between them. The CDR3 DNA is TGTGCCAGCAGTTTGCAGGGGTACAATGAGCAGTTCTTC. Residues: CASSLQGYNEQFF.

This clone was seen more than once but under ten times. CDR3 loop: CASRYPPGTANTGELFF. The DNA of the CDR3 is TGTGCCAGCAGATACCCACCCGGGACAGCGAACACCGGGGAGCTGTTTTTT. The chain employs TRBV6-2 or TRBV6-3 and TRBJ2-2; 7 nucleotides align to TRBD1. Germline V gives CDR1 MNHEY, CDR2 SVGEGT. CDR3 length: 17 amino acids. With V trimmed by 6 bases and J by 0 bases, 10 bases remained unmatched.

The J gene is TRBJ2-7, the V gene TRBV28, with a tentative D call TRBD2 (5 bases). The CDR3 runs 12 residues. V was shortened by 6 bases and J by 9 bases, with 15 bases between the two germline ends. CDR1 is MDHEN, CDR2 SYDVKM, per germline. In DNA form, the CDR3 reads TGTGCCAGCAGCCTCCCGGGGTTTCGGCAGTACTTC. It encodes CASSLPGFRQYF.

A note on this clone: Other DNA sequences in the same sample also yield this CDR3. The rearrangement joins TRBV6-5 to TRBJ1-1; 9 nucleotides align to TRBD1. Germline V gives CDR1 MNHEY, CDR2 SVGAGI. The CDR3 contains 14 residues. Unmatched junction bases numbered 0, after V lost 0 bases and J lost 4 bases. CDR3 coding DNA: TGTGCCAGCAGTTACTCGACAGGGGGCACTGAAGCTTTCTTT. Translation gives CASSYSTGGTEAFF.

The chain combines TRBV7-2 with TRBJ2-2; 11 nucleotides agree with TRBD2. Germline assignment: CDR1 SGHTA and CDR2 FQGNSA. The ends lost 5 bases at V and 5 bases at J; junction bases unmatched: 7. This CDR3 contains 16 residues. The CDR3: CASSSIAGGLTGELFF. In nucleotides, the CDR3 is TGTGCCAGCAGCAGCATAGCGGGAGGGTTGACCGGGGAGCTGTTTTTT.

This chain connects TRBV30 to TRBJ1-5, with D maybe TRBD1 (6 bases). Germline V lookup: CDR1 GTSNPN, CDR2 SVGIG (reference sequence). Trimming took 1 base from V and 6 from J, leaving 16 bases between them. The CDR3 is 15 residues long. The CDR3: CAWSGQRGGSQPQHF. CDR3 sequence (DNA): TGTGCCTGGAGTGGACAGAGGGGGGGCAGTCAGCCCCAGCATTTT. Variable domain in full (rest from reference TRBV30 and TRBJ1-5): SQTIHQWPATLVQPVGSPLSLECTVEGTSNPNLYWYRQAAGRGLQLLFYSVGIGQISSEVPQNLSASRPQDRQFILSSKKLLLSDSGFYLCAWSGQRGGSQPQHFGDGTRLSIL.

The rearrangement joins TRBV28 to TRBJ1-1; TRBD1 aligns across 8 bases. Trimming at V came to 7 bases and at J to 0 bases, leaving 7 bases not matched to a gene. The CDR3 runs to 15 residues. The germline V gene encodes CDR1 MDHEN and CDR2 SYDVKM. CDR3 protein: CASTGQVTMNTEAFF. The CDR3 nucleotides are TGTGCCAGCACGGGACAGGTAACGATGAACACTGAAGCTTTCTTT.

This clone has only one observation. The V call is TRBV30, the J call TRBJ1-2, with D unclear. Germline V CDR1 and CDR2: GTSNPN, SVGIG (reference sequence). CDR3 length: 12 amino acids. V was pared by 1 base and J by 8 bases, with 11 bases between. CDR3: CAWSGSGYGYTF. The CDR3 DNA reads TGTGCCTGGAGTGGGTCAGGCTACGGCTACACCTTC.

This chain's CDR3 is CASSLTGEIGSTEAFF. The DNA of the CDR3 is TGTGCCAGCAGCTTGACAGGGGAGATTGGGAGCACTGAAGCTTTCTTT. The chain joins TRBV5-6 to TRBJ1-1; 7 bases match TRBD1. The CDR3 has 16 amino acids. In germline, CDR1 is SGHDT, CDR2 YYEEEE. Unmatched junction bases numbered 10, after V lost 1 base and J lost 4 bases.

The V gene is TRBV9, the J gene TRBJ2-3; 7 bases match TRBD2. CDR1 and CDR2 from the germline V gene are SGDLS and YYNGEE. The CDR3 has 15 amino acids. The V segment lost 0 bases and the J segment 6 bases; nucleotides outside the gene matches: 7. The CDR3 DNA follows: TGTGCCAGCAGCGTAGAACTAGCGCAAGGCGATACGCAGTATTTT. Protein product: CASSVELAQGDTQYF.

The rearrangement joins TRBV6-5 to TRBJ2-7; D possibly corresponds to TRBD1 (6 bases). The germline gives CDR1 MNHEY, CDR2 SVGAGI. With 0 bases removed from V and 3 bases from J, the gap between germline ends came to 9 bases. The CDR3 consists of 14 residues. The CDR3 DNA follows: TGTGCCAGCAGTTACTCGGACAGCGGCTACGAGCAGTACTTC. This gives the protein CASSYSDSGYEQYF.

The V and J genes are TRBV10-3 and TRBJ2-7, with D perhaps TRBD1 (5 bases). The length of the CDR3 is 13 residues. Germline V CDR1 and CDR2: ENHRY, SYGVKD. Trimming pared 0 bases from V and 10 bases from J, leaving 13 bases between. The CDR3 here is CAISESQAEDQYF. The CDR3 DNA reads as TGTGCCATCAGTGAGTCACAGGCGGAAGACCAGTACTTC.

Here the CDR3 DNA reads TGTGCCAGCATGAGGGAGAATAGCAATCAGCCCCAGCATTTT. Amino acids: CASMRENSNQPQHF. The chain has TRBV6-5 and TRBJ1-5; D unresolved. Trimming pared 7 bases from V and 0 bases from J, leaving 10 bases between. From germline, CDR1 is MNHEY and CDR2 SVGAGI. The CDR3 is 14 residues long.

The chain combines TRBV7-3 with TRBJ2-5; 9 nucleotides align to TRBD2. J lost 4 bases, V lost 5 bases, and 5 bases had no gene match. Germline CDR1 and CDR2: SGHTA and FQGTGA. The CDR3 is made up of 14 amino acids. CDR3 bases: TGTGCCAGCAGCCAGCGGGGGGCTGGAGAGACCCAGTACTTC. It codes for CASSQRGAGETQYF.

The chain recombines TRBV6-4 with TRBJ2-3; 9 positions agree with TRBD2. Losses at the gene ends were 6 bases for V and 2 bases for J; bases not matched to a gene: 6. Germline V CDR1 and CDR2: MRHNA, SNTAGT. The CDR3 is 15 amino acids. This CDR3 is CASSVAGGITDTQYF. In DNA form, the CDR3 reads TGTGCCAGCAGCGTGGCGGGGGGGATCACAGATACGCAGTATTTT.

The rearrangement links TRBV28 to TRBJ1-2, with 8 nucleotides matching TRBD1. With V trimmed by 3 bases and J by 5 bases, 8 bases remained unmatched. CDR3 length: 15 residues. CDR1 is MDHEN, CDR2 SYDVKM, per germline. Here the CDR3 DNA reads TGTGCCAGCAGTTTGGTTGGGGGACAGGTTTATGGCTACACCTTC. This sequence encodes CASSLVGGQVYGYTF.

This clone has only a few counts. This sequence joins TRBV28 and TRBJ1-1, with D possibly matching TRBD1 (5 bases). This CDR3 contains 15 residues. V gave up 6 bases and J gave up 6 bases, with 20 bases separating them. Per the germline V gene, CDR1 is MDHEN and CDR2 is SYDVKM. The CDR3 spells CASSPLDTRRAEAFF. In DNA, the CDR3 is TGTGCCAGCAGCCCGCTGGACACCCGAAGGGCTGAAGCTTTCTTT.

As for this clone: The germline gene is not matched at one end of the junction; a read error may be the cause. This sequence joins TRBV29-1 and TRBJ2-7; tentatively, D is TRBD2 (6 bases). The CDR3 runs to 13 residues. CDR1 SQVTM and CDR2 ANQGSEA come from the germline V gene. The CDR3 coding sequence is TGCAGCGCCGCGGGCGGGACTTCCTCCGAGCAGTACTTC. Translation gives CSAAGGTSSEQYF.

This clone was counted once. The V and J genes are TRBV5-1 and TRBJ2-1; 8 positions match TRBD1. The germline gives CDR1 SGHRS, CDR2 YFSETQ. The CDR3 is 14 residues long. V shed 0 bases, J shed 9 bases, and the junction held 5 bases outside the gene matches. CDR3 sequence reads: CASSLGDRGAEQFF. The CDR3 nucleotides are TGCGCCAGCAGCTTGGGAGACAGGGGTGCTGAGCAGTTCTTC.

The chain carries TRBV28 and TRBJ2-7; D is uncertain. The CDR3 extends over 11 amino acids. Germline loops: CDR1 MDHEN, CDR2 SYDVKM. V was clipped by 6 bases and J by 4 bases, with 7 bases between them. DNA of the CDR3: TGTGCCAGCAGCGCGCGGTACGAGCAGTACTTC. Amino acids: CASSARYEQYF.

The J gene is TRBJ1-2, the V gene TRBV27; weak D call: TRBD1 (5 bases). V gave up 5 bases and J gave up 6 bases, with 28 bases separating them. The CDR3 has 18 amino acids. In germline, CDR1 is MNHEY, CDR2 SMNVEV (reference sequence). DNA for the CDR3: TGTGCCAGCAGTACGTCAGCCCTACGGGGCTGGAGGGGTGATGGCTACACCTTC. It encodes CASSTSALRGWRGDGYTF.

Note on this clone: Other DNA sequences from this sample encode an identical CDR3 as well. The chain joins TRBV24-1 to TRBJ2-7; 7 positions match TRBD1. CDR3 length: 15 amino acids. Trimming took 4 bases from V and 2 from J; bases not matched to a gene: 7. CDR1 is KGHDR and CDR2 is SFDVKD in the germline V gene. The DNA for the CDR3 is TGTGCCACCAGTGACCCCCGGGACAGAACCTACGAGCAGTACTTC. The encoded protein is CATSDPRDRTYEQYF.

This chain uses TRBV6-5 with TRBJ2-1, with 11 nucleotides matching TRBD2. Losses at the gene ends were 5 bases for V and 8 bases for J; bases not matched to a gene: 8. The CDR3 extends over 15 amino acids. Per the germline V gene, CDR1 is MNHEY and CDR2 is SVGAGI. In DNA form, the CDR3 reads TGTGCCAGCAGTCCTAGACTAGCGGGAATCGATGAGCAGTTCTTC. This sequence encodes CASSPRLAGIDEQFF.